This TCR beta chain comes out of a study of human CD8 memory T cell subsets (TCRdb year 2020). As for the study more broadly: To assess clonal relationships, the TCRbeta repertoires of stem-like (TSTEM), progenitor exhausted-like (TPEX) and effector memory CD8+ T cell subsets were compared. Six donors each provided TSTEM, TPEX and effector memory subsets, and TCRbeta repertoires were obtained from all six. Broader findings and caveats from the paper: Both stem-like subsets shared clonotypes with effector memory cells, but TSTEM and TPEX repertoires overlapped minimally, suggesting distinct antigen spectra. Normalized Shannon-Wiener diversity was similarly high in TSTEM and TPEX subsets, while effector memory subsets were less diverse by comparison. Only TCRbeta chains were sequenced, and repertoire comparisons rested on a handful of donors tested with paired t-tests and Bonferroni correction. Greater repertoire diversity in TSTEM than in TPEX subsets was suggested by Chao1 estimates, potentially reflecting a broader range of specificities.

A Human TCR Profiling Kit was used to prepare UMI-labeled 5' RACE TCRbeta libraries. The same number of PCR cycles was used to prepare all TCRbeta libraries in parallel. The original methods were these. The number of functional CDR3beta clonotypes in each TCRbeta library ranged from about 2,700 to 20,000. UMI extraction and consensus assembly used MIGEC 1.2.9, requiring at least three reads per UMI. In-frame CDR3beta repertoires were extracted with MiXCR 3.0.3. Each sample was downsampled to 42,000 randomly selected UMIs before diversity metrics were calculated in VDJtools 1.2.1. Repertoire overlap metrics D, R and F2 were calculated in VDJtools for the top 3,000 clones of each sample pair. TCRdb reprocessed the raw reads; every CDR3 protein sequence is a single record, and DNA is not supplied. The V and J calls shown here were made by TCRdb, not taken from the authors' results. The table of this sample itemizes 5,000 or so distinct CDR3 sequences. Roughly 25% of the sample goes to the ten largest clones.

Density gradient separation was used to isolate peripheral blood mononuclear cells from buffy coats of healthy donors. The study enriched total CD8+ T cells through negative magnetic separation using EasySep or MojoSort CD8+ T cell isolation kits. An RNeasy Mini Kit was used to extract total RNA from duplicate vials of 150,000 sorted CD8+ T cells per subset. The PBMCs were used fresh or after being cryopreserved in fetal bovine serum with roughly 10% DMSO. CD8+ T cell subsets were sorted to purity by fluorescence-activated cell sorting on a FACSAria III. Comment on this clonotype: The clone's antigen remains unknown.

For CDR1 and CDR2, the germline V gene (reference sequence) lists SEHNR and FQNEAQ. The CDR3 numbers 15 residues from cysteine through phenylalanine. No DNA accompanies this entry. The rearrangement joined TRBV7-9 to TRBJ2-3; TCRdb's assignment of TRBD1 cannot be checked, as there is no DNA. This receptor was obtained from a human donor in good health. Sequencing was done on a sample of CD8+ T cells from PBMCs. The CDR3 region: CASSFGAPPADTQYF. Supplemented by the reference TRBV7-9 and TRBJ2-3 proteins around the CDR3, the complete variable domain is DTGVSQNPRHKITKRGQNVTFRCDPISEHNRLYWYRQTLGQGPEFLTYFQNEAQLEKSRLLSDRFSAERPKGSFSTLEIQRTEQGDSAMYLCASSFGAPPADTQYFGPGTRLTVL.